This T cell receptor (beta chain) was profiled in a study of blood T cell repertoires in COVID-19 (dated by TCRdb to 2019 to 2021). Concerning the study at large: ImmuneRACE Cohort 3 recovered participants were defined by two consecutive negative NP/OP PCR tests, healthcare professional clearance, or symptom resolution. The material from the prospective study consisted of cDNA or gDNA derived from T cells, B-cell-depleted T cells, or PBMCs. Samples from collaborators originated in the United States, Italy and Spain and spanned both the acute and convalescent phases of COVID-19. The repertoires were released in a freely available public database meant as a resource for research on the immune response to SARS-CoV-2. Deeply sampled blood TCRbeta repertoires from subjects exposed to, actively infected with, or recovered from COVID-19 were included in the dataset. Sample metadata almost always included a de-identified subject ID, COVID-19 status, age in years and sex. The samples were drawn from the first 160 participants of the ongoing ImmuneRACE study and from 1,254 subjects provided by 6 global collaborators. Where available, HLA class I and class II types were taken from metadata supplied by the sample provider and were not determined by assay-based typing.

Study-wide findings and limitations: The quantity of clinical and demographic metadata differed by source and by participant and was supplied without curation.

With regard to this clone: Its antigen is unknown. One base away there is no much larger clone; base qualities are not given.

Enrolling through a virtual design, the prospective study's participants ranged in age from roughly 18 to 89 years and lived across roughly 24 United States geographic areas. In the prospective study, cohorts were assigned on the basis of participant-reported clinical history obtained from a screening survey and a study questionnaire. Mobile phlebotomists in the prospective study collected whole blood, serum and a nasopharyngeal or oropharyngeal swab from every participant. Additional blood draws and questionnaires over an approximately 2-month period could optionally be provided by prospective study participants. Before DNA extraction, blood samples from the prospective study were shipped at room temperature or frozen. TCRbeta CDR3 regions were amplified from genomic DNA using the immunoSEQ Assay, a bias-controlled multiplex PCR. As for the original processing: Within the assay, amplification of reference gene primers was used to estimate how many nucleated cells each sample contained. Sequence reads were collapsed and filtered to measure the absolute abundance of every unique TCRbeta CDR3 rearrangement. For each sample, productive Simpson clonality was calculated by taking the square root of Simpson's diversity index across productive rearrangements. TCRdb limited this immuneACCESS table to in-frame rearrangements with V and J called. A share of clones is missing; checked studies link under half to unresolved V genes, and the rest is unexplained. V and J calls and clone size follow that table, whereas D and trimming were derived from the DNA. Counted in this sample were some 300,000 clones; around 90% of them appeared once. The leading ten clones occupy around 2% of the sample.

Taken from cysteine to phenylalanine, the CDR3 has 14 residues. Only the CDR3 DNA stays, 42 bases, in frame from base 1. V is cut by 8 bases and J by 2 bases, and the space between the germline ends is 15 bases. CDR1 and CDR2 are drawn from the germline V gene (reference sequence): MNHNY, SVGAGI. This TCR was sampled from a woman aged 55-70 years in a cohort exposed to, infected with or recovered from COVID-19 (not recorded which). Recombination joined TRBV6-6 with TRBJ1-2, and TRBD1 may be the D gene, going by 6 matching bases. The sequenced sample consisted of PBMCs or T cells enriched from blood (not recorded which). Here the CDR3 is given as CASSPGTTNYGYTF. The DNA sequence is TGTGCCAGCTCCCCCGGGACAACGAACTATGGCTACACCTTC.